One and the same sample provided the 5 T cell receptor beta chains below, sequenced in a study of post-analysis software for immune sequencing data. Regarding the study as a whole: In patients, TRBV5-6, TRBV5-1 and TRBV20-1 belonged to five TRBV segments found more frequently than in controls.

The library was made from cDNA and included unique molecular identifiers. Each CDR3 protein gets one entry after TCRdb re-called the PCR reads with MiXCR. The repertoire includes 700,000 to 800,000 distinct CDR3 sequences, roughly 29% of them detected once, and around 0.55% sits in the top ten. Their antigens remain unidentified. Specimen: blood. The receptor set was obtained from a girl aged 10 to 17 with multiple sclerosis.

Only one count was recorded for this clonotype. The chain is built from TRBV11-2 and TRBJ2-1, with D perhaps matching TRBD2 (5 bases). Trimming removed 5 bases from V and 10 bases from J, with 15 bases in between. This CDR3 spans 13 amino acids. The germline CDR1 and CDR2 sequences are SGHAT and FQNNGV. The chain's CDR3 is CASSATSTREQFF. CDR3 DNA: TGTGCCAGCAGCGCAACAAGCACTAGGGAGCAGTTCTTC.

This chain connects TRBV9 to TRBJ2-1; the D call may be TRBD1 or TRBD2 (5 bases each). The CDR3 loop spans 15 amino acids. Deletions cut 1 base from V and 1 base from J, with 9 bases between. From germline, CDR1 is SGDLS and CDR2 YYNGEE. CDR3 amino acids: CASSVRGDSYNEQFF. CDR3 coding DNA: TGTGCCAGCAGCGTACGAGGGGATTCCTACAATGAGCAGTTCTTC.

This chain links TRBV20-1 with TRBJ2-3; 10 bases map to TRBD1. The CDR3 has 16 residues. Germline CDR1 reads DFQATT; CDR2 reads SNEGSKA (reference sequence). V was pared by 7 bases and J by 5 bases, with 15 bases of the junction left unmatched. The CDR3 DNA follows: TGCAGTGTTCCTGGACAGGGGGGATTTAGTGGAGATACGCAGTATTTT. It is translated as CSVPGQGGFSGDTQYF.

The V and J genes are TRBV5-1 and TRBJ2-1; weak D call: TRBD2 (5 bases). Trimming shortened V by 6 bases and J by 4 bases, and 14 bases separated the two germline ends. This CDR3 has 14 residues. Looked up from germline, CDR1 is SGHRS and CDR2 is YFSETQ. The CDR3 protein is CASKDPGVYNEQFF. CDR3 sequence (DNA): TGCGCCAGCAAGGACCCCGGGGTTTACAATGAGCAGTTCTTC. Full variable domain (missing parts from reference TRBV5-1 and TRBJ2-1): KAGVTQTPRYLIKTRGQQVTLSCSPISGHRSVSWYQQTPGQGLQFLFEYFSETQRNKGNFPGRFSGRQFSNSRSEMNVSTLELGDSALYLCASKDPGVYNEQFFGPGTRLTVL.

V gene TRBV20-1 combines with J gene TRBJ2-5, with D perhaps TRBD1 (5 bases). The CDR3 has 11 amino acids. V gave up 4 bases and J gave up 13 bases, with 16 bases separating them. Germline V gene data show CDR1 as DFQATT and CDR2 as SNEGSKA (reference sequence). For the CDR3, the DNA is TGCAGTGCTAATCCGCGACAGTCCCCGTACTTC. The encoded protein is CSANPRQSPYF.